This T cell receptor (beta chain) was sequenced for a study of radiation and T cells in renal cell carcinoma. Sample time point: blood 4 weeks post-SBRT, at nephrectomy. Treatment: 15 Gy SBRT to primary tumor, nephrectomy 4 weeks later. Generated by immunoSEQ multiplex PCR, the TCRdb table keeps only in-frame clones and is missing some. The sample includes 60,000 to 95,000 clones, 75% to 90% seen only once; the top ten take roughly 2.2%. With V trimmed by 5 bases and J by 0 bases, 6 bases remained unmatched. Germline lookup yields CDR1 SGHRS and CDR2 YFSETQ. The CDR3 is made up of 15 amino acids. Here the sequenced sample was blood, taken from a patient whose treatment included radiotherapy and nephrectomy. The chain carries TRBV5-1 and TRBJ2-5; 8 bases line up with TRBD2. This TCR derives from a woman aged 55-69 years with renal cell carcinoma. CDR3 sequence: CASSSGVTYQETQYF. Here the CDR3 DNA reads TGCGCCAGCAGTAGCGGGGTGACTTACCAAGAGACCCAGTACTTC.